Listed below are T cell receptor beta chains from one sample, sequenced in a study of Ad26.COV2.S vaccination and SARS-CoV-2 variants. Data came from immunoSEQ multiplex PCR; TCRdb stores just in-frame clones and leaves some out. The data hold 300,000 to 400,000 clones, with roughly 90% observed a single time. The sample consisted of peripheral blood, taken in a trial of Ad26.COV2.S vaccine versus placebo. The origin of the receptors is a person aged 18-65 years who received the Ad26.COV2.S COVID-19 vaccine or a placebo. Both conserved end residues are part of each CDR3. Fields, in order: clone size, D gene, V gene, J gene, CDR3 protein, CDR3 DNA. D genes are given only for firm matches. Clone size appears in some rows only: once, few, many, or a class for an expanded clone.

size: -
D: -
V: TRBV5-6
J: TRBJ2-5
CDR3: CASSSGPQGAQYF
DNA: TGTGCCAGCAGCTCCGGCCCACAGGGAGCCCAGTACTTC

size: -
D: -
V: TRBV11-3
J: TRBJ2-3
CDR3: CASRRDTSTDTQYF
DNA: TGTGCCAGCAGGAGGGACACTAGCACAGATACGCAGTATTTT

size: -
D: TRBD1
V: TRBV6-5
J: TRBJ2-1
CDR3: CASSYLSTGGEQFF
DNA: TGTGCCAGCAGTTACCTCTCCACAGGGGGCGAGCAGTTCTTC

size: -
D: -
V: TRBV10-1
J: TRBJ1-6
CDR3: CASSEHRDNSPLHF
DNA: TGCGCCAGCAGTGAACACAGGGATAATTCACCCCTCCACTTT

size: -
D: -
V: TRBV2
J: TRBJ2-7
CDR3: CASSASAASYEQYF
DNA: TGTGCCAGCAGTGCTAGCGCGGCCTCCTACGAGCAGTACTTC

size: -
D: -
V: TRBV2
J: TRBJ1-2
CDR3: CASTGGRVGYTF
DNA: TGTGCCAGCACCGGCGGGAGGGTAGGCTACACCTTC

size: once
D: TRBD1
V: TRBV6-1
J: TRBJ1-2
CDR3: CASSEKVSGTARGYTF
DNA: TGTGCCAGCAGTGAAAAGGTCTCGGGGACAGCAAGAGGCTACACCTTC

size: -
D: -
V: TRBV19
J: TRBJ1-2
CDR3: CASSITGLANYGYTF
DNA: TGTGCCAGTAGTATCACAGGGCTAGCTAACTATGGCTACACCTTC

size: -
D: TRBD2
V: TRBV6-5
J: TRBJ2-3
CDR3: CASRPSGGGTDTQYF
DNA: TGTGCCAGCAGACCTAGCGGGGGGGGTACAGATACGCAGTATTTT

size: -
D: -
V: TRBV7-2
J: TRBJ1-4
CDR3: CASSLDWTNEKLFF
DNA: TGTGCCAGCAGCTTAGACTGGACTAATGAAAAACTGTTTTTT

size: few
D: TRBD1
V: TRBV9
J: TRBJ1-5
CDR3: CASSVGQGGQPQHF
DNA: TGTGCCAGCAGCGTCGGACAGGGGGGACAGCCCCAGCATTTT

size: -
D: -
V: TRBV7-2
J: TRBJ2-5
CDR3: CASSLDGGTGETQYF
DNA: TGTGCCAGCAGCTTAGACGGCGGGACGGGAGAGACCCAGTACTTC

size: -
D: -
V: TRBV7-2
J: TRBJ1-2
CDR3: CASFIQGRRTNYGYTF
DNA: TGTGCCAGCTTCATCCAGGGAAGAAGAACTAACTATGGCTACACCTTC

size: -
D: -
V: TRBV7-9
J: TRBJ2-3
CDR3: CASTPWAVADTQYF
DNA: TGTGCCAGCACCCCCTGGGCGGTAGCAGATACGCAGTATTTT

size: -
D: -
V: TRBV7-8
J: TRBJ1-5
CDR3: CASSVDGYQPQHF
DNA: TGTGCCAGCAGCGTCGATGGATATCAGCCCCAGCATTTT

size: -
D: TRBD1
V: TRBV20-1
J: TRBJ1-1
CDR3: CSASGDRVTEAFF
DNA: TGCAGTGCTAGTGGGGACAGGGTTACTGAAGCTTTCTTT

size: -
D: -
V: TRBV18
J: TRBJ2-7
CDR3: CASSPPQGTYEQYF
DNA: TGTGCCAGCTCACCACCCCAGGGCACCTACGAGCAGTACTTC

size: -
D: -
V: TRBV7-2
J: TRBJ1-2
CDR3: CASSLEVWARYGYTF
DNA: TGTGCCAGCAGCTTAGAGGTTTGGGCGAGGTATGGCTACACCTTC

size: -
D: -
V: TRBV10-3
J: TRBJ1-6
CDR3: CAIRADLTQNSPLHF
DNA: TGTGCCATCAGGGCGGACCTGACGCAAAATTCACCCCTCCACTTT

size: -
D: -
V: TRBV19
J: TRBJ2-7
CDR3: CASSIQGGHEQYF
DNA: TGTGCCAGTAGTATACAGGGTGGCCACGAGCAGTACTTC

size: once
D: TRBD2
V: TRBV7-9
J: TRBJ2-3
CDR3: CASSLLGLAGMSTDTQYF
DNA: TGTGCCAGCAGCTTACTGGGACTAGCAGGCATGAGCACAGATACGCAGTATTTT

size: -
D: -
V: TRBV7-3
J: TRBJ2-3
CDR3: CASSPGTSGWTQYF
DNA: TGTGCCAGCAGCCCCGGGACCAGCGGTTGGACGCAGTATTTT

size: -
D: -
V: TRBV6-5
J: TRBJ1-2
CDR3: CASSYSNLGNYGYTF
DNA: TGTGCCAGCAGTTACTCGAATCTGGGTAACTATGGCTACACCTTC

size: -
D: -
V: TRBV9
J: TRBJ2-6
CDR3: CASSLPGANVLTF
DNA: TGTGCCAGCAGCTTACCTGGGGCCAACGTCCTGACTTTC

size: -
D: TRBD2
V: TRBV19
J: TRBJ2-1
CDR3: CASSWTSGVSNEQFF
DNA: TGTGCCAGTAGCTGGACTAGCGGGGTCTCCAATGAGCAGTTCTTC

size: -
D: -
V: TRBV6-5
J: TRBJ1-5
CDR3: CASSLSGFQPQHF
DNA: TGTGCCAGCAGTCTGTCGGGGTTTCAGCCCCAGCATTTT

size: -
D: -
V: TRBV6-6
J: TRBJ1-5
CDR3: CASSTGFQPQHF
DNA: TGTGCCAGCAGTACAGGGTTTCAGCCCCAGCATTTT

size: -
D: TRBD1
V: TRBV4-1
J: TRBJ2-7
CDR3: CASSQDPVGTGYSYEQYF
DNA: TGCGCCAGCAGCCAAGATCCCGTCGGGACAGGGTATTCCTACGAGCAGTACTTC

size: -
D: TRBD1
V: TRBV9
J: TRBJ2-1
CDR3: CASSVEGTDRIDIYNEQFF
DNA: TGTGCCAGCAGCGTAGAGGGGACAGACCGGATCGATATCTACAATGAGCAGTTCTTC

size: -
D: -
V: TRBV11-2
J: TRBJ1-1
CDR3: CASSLDQAANTEAFF
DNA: TGTGCCAGCAGCTTAGATCAGGCAGCTAACACTGAAGCTTTCTTT

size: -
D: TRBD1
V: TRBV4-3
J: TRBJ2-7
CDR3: CASSQARRDSPYEQYF
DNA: TGCGCCAGCAGCCAGGCGCGCCGGGACAGCCCCTACGAGCAGTACTTC

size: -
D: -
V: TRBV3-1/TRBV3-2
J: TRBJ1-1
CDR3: CASSQDTRRAFF
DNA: TGTGCCAGCAGCCAAGATACACGGCGGGCTTTCTTT

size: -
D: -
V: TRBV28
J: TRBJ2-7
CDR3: CASSLAYEQYF
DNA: TGTGCCAGCAGTTTAGCGTACGAGCAGTACTTC

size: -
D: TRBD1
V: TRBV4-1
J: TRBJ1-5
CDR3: CASSPGPGQGAHQPQHF
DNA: TGCGCCAGCAGCCCTGGACCGGGACAGGGGGCCCATCAGCCCCAGCATTTT

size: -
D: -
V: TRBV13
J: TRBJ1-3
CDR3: CASSLGATLSGNTIYF
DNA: TGTGCCAGCAGCCTAGGGGCGACCCTCTCTGGAAACACCATATATTTT

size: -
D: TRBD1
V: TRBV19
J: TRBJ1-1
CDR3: CASSIDPRGRRTEAFF
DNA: TGTGCCAGTAGTATAGACCCCAGGGGGCGAAGGACTGAAGCTTTCTTT

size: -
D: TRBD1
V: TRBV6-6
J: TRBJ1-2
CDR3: CASSYWPGGDYGYTF
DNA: TGTGCCAGCAGTTACTGGCCAGGGGGGGACTATGGCTACACCTTC

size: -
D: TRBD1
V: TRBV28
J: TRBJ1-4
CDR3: CASTPPQGQGNEKLFF
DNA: TGTGCCAGCACCCCACCCCAGGGACAGGGGAATGAAAAACTGTTTTTT

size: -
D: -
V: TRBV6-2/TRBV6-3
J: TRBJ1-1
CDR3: CASSRTRPEAFF
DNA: TGTGCCAGCAGCCGGACGAGACCTGAAGCTTTCTTT

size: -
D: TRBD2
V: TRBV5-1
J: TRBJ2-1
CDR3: CASSFTSDNEQFF
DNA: TGCGCCAGCAGCTTCACTAGCGACAATGAGCAGTTCTTC

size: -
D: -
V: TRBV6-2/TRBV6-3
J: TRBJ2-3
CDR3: CASSYIPRDTQYF
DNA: TGTGCCAGCAGTTACATTCCAAGGGATACGCAGTATTTT

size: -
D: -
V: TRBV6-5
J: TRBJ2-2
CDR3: CASSRDYTGELFF
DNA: TGTGCCAGCAGCAGGGACTACACCGGGGAGCTGTTTTTT

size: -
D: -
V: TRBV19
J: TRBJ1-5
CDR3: CASSIMGEVQPQHF
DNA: TGTGCCAGTAGTATAATGGGGGAGGTGCAGCCCCAGCATTTT

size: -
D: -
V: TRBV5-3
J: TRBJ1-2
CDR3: CARSHGRRGLSHGYTF
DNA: TGTGCCAGAAGCCACGGACGTCGGGGGCTCAGTCACGGCTACACCTTC

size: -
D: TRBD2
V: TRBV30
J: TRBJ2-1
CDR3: CAWIAERGTLPNEQFF
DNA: TGTGCCTGGATCGCGGAGCGGGGGACTCTTCCCAATGAGCAGTTCTTC

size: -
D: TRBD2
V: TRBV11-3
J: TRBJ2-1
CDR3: CASSSGSNHNEQFF
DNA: TGTGCCAGCTCGAGCGGGAGTAACCACAATGAGCAGTTCTTC

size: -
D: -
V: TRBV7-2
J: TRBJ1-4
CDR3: CASSLNRPTNEKLFF
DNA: TGTGCCAGCAGCTTAAACAGGCCAACTAATGAAAAACTGTTTTTT

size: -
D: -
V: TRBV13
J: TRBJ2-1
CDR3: CASSSTPSVSYNEQFF
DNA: TGTGCCAGCAGTTCCACCCCTAGTGTGTCCTACAATGAGCAGTTCTTC

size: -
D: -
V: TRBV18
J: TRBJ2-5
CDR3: CASSPPRGRSEETQYF
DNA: TGTGCCAGCTCACCCCCGCGGGGGCGAAGTGAAGAGACCCAGTACTTC

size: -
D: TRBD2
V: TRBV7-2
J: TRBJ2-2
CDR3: CASSQRPGLGGVDTGELFF
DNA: TGTGCCAGCAGCCAAAGACCGGGACTAGGGGGAGTAGACACCGGGGAGCTGTTTTTT

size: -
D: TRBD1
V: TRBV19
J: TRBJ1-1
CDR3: CASRIRGPRSMNTEAFF
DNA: TGTGCCAGTAGGATTAGGGGGCCCCGGAGCATGAACACTGAAGCTTTCTTT

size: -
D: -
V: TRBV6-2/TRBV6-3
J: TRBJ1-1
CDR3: CASSSRQDEAFF
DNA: TGTGCCAGCAGCTCTAGACAGGATGAAGCTTTCTTT

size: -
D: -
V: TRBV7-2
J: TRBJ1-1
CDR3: CASTGKDRIEAFF
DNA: TGTGCCAGCACCGGAAAAGACAGGATTGAAGCTTTCTTT

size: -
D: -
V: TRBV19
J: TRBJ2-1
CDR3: CASTQAHGLEQFF
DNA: TGTGCCAGCACTCAAGCCCATGGGCTTGAGCAGTTCTTC

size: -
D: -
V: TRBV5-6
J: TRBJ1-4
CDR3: CASRSAGASLFF
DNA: TGTGCCAGCAGGAGCGCCGGGGCCTCACTGTTTTTT

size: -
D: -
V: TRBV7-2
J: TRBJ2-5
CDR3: CASSFLGRGETQYF
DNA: TGTGCCAGCAGCTTCTTAGGCAGAGGAGAGACCCAGTACTTC

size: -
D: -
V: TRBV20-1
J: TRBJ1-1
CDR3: CSSMNTEAFF
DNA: TGCAGCTCTATGAACACTGAAGCTTTCTTT